The clone carrying this TCR beta chain has more than one count but fewer than ten. Here immunoSEQ multiplex PCR was the method, and the copy in TCRdb shows in-frame clones only, minus some. This sample has 90,000 to 120,000 clones, with over 75% found just once. The sample comes from a study of PD-L1 blockade in urothelial cancer. On the study more broadly: Patients initiated atezolizumab around 2014 at 1,200 mg intravenously every 3 weeks.

CDR3 length equals 15 residues. Trimming stripped 6 bases from V and 7 bases from J, with 16 bases between. Germline V gives CDR1 MDHEN, CDR2 SYDVKM. The J gene is TRBJ1-6, the V gene TRBV28; possible D gene TRBD1, 6 bases. The sample was PBMCs, taken around atezolizumab (anti-PD-L1) treatment. This clonotype was obtained from a man aged 50-60 years with urothelial cancer. The CDR3 here is CASRPWGGGNSPLHF. The CDR3 DNA follows: TGTGCCAGCAGGCCCTGGGGGGGCGGGAATTCACCCCTCCACTTT.